The clone carrying this TCR beta chain was detected many times. For repertoire sequencing, the TCR beta CDR3 regions were amplified from RNA transcripts. RT-PCR was first run with HTBI primers, then multiplex PCR in a second round. TCRdb passed the multiplex PCR reads through MiXCR, listing each CDR3 protein once. The sample has about 220,000 distinct CDR3 sequences; roughly 21% are singletons. This specimen comes from a study of Graves' ophthalmopathy and Graves' hyperthyroidism. Germline loops: CDR1 SGHDT, CDR2 YYEEEE. The CDR3 length is 18 residues. The V and J ends lost 0 bases and 3 bases, in that order; junction bases with no gene match: 12.

The chain has TRBV5-6 and TRBJ2-7; 10 bases line up with TRBD2. The sequencing input was peripheral blood. The source is a woman between 45 and 65 years old with Graves' ophthalmopathy. CDR3 nucleotide sequence: TGTGCCAGCAGCTTGGAGTTGGTTAGCGGGAGGTTTAACTACGAGCAGTACTTC. Protein product: CASSLELVSGRFNYEQYF.